The 27 T cell receptor beta chains presented below share a single source sample, sequenced in a study of blood T cell repertoires in COVID-19. Measured with immunoSEQ multiplex PCR; TCRdb has only the in-frame clones, and not every one. The profile covers about 270,000 clones, with over 75% appearing a single time and 2% to 3% taken by the ten largest. The sequenced material came from PBMCs or T cells enriched from blood (not recorded which). All receptors derive from a young woman who had recovered from COVID-19.

This chain links TRBV19 with TRBJ2-7; 12 nucleotides align to TRBD2. V shed 4 bases and J 2 bases; nucleotides not matched to a gene: 6. The length of the CDR3 is 16 residues. Looked up from germline, CDR1 is LNHDA and CDR2 is SQIVND (reference sequence). This CDR3 reads CASSSLLAGGPYEQYF. The CDR3 bases are TGTGCCAGTAGTAGTCTACTAGCGGGGGGCCCCTACGAGCAGTACTTC.

The chain has TRBV28 and TRBJ2-1, with D unclear. With 6 bases removed from V and 10 bases from J, the gap between germline ends came to 7 bases. The CDR3 consists of 10 residues. Germline CDR1 is MDHEN and CDR2 is SYDVKM. The chain's CDR3 is CASSSVEQFF. CDR3 in DNA: TGTGCCAGCAGCTCAGTGGAGCAGTTCTTC.

This chain uses TRBV5-8 with TRBJ2-6, with D possibly matching TRBD2 (6 bases). V lost 3 bases and J 2 bases, leaving 15 bases between the germline ends. Germline CDR1 is SGHTS and CDR2 is YDEGEE. The CDR3 has 17 residues. CDR3 in DNA: TGTGCCAGCAGCTCGGCCCCGGGGGACGCTGGGGCCAACGTCCTGACTTTC. Amino acids: CASSSAPGDAGANVLTF.

This chain uses TRBV2 with TRBJ2-2, with 9 bases aligning to TRBD2. V was pared by 2 bases and J by 2 bases, with 3 bases of the junction left unmatched. Germline loops: CDR1 SNHLY, CDR2 FYNNEI. The CDR3 runs to 16 residues. CDR3 nucleotide sequence: TGTGCCAGCAGTGAACGCGGGGGGGCCAACACCGGGGAGCTGTTTTTT. Protein sequence: CASSERGGANTGELFF.

The rearrangement links TRBV29-1 to TRBJ2-7; 8 bases fit TRBD1. This CDR3 has 13 amino acids. The germline V gene encodes CDR1 SQVTM and CDR2 ANQGSEA. V lost 3 bases to trimming and J lost 2 bases; unmatched junction nucleotides: 3. The CDR3 DNA reads as TGCAGCGTTGAGACAGGGGAAACCTACGAGCAGTACTTC. It is translated as CSVETGETYEQYF.

This chain joins TRBV12-3 or TRBV12-4 and TRBJ2-7, with TRBD1 matching over 7 bases. The ends lost 1 base at V and 7 bases at J; junction bases unmatched: 1. This CDR3 region has 12 residues. CDR3 sequence: CASSLGTGEQYF. In DNA form, the CDR3 reads TGTGCCAGCAGTTTAGGGACAGGAGAGCAGTACTTC.

J is TRBJ2-1 and V is TRBV3-1 (or the pseudogene TRBV3-2); D is uncertain. The CDR3 has 15 amino acids. The V end was cut by 0 bases, the J end by 4 bases, with 10 bases between. The germline CDR1 and CDR2 sequences are LGHDT and YNNKEL (reference sequence). Here the CDR3 reads CASSQDPTEYNEQFF. DNA for the CDR3: TGTGCCAGCAGCCAAGATCCGACGGAGTACAATGAGCAGTTCTTC.

V and J are TRBV12-3 or TRBV12-4 and TRBJ1-2, with D tentatively TRBD1 (5 bases). The V end was cut by 7 bases, the J end by 7 bases, with 13 bases between. This CDR3 contains 12 residues. The chain's CDR3 is CASTQGGLGYTF. In DNA form, the CDR3 reads TGTGCCAGCACCCAGGGTGGTCTTGGCTACACCTTC.

This rearrangement joins TRBV4-1 to TRBJ1-5; D may be TRBD1 (6 bases). This CDR3 is built from 18 residues. The germline V and J ends were trimmed by 2 bases and 0 bases, with 17 bases remaining between them. Per germline, CDR1 MGHRA and CDR2 YSYEKL. CDR3 region: CASSQHRVDGYSNQPQHF. In nucleotides, the CDR3 is TGCGCCAGCAGCCAACACAGGGTCGACGGATATAGCAATCAGCCCCAGCATTTT.

The genes are TRBV15 and TRBJ1-1, with D perhaps TRBD1 (6 bases). The CDR3 is 15 amino acids. The germline V gene has CDR1 LNHNV and CDR2 YYDKDF (reference sequence). With 3 bases removed from V and 1 base from J, the gap between germline ends came to 12 bases. The CDR3 bases are TGTGCCACCAGCAGGGGGACACGGAGGAACACTGAAGCTTTCTTT. This encodes CATSRGTRRNTEAFF.

V gene TRBV10-3 combines with J gene TRBJ1-3; D unclear. The CDR3 runs 14 residues. V was trimmed by 3 bases and J by 2 bases, leaving 8 bases between them. Germline V gene data show CDR1 as ENHRY and CDR2 as SYGVKD. CDR3 loop: CAISDGVTGNTIYF. DNA of the CDR3: TGTGCCATCAGTGACGGGGTTACTGGAAACACCATATATTTT.

The chain carries TRBV28 and TRBJ1-1; unclear D gene. CDR1 and CDR2 (germline): MDHEN, SYDVKM. The CDR3 consists of 12 residues. V lost 6 bases and J 3 bases, leaving 8 bases between the germline ends. CDR3 sequence (DNA): TGTGCCAGCAGGGTTGGAGACACTGAAGCTTTCTTT. Protein: CASRVGDTEAFF.

V usage is TRBV18 and J usage is TRBJ2-2; no clear D. CDR1 is KGHSH and CDR2 is LQKENI in the germline V gene. V dropped 2 bases and J dropped 1 base, with 8 bases sitting between them. The CDR3 contains 15 residues. CDR3 loop: CASSPAGLNTGELFF. DNA of the CDR3: TGTGCCAGCTCACCAGCTGGGCTGAACACCGGGGAGCTGTTTTTT.

The chain combines TRBV5-4 with TRBJ2-2; TRBD1 matches at 7 bases. Germline V lookup: CDR1 SGHNT, CDR2 YYREEE (reference sequence). The CDR3 contains 14 residues. With V trimmed by 3 bases and J by 3 bases, 2 bases remained unmatched. The CDR3 nucleotides read TGTGCCAGCAGCTCCACAGGGGACACCGGGGAGCTGTTTTTT. Its protein product is CASSSTGDTGELFF.

The genes are TRBV7-8 and TRBJ2-2; 7 bases align to TRBD2. With V trimmed by 5 bases and J by 4 bases, 10 bases remained unmatched. Germline CDR1 is SGHVS and CDR2 is FQNEAQ. This CDR3 has 16 amino acids. The CDR3 sequence: CASSPYQRGGTGELFF. For the CDR3, the DNA is TGTGCCAGCAGCCCCTACCAGCGGGGAGGCACCGGGGAGCTGTTTTTT.

The chain is built from TRBV13 and TRBJ2-3; tentatively, D is TRBD2 (6 bases). Per germline, CDR1 PRHDT and CDR2 FYEKMQ (reference sequence). The CDR3 extends over 18 amino acids. V lost 2 bases, J lost 3 bases, and 21 bases lay in between. The CDR3 spells CASSLSRSRGYPTDTQYF. As DNA, the CDR3 is TGTGCCAGCAGCTTAAGTCGGTCCCGGGGGTACCCAACAGATACGCAGTATTTT.

V gene TRBV5-4 combines with J gene TRBJ2-5, with TRBD2 matching over 8 bases. This CDR3 region has 14 residues. V was clipped by 9 bases and J by 1 base; unmatched bases: 8. CDR1 and CDR2 (germline): SGHNT, YYREEE (reference sequence). The DNA for the CDR3 is TGTGCCACCCGGGGGGGCGGGGGCCAAGAGACCCAGTACTTC. Its protein is CATRGGGGQETQYF.

The genes are TRBV18 and TRBJ2-2; D is unresolved. V was shortened by 4 bases and J by 5 bases, with 14 bases between the two germline ends. The CDR3 spans 15 residues. CDR1 is KGHSH, CDR2 LQKENI, per germline. In DNA, the CDR3 is TGTGCCAGCTCACTTACCGATCTAGGAACCGGGGAGCTGTTTTTT. This translates into CASSLTDLGTGELFF.

The V call is TRBV4-1, the J call TRBJ1-3; 7 bases map to TRBD1. The germline gives CDR1 MGHRA, CDR2 YSYEKL. The CDR3 length is 17 residues. With V trimmed by 0 bases and J by 0 bases, 5 bases remained unmatched. In DNA, the CDR3 is TGCGCCAGCAGCCAAGATATGACAGGGAGCTCTGGAAACACCATATATTTT. Amino acids: CASSQDMTGSSGNTIYF.

CDR3 protein: CASSPPPRGVNEQFF. In nucleotides, the CDR3 is TGTGCCAGCAGCCCCCCCCCGCGGGGGGTAAATGAGCAGTTCTTC. The gene calls are TRBV5-8 and TRBJ2-1; TRBD2 agrees at 8 bases. J gave up 7 bases and V 4 bases, and 10 bases lay outside the gene matches. The CDR3 is 15 residues long. Germline CDR1 reads SGHTS; CDR2 reads YDEGEE.

This clone occurred once. The rearrangement joins TRBV5-1 to TRBJ2-5; TRBD1 aligns across 8 bases. CDR1 is SGHRS, CDR2 YFSETQ, per germline. The CDR3 is 16 residues long. J was trimmed by 7 bases and V by 4 bases; bases with no gene match: 15. The CDR3 here is CASSPEGDRNIVTQYF. The CDR3 DNA reads as TGCGCCAGCAGCCCCGAAGGGGACAGGAATATTGTGACCCAGTACTTC.

This clone came up once. An end of the junction differs from the germline gene, which may be a read error. This sample also contains other DNA sequences that code for the same CDR3. This chain uses TRBV10-3 with TRBJ2-7; TRBD1 agrees at 8 bases. From germline, CDR1 is ENHRY and CDR2 SYGVKD. This CDR3 contains 12 residues. The DNA for the CDR3 is TGTGCCATATCCGGGACAGGCAACGAACAGTACTTC. Translated, it gives CAISGTGNEQYF.

The chain employs TRBV5-1 and TRBJ1-4, with D tentatively TRBD1 (6 bases). V was clipped by 2 bases and J by 7 bases, with 12 bases between them. Germline loops: CDR1 SGHRS, CDR2 YFSETQ. There are 14 residues in the CDR3. The CDR3 reads CASSFGGRIEKLFF. The CDR3 DNA follows: TGCGCCAGCAGCTTCGGGGGGCGCATTGAAAAACTGTTTTTT.

Here the CDR3 DNA reads TGTGCCAGCAGCCCCGACAGGGTTAATGAAAAACTGTTTTTT. This translates into CASSPDRVNEKLFF. The chain employs TRBV11-2 and TRBJ1-4, with 7 bases aligning to TRBD1. CDR3 length equals 14 residues. Germline CDR1 reads SGHAT; CDR2 reads FQNNGV. V trimming: 5 bases; J trimming: 4 bases; junction bases outside the gene matches: 4.

The chain carries TRBV7-3 and TRBJ2-6, with D perhaps TRBD1 (6 bases). The CDR3 runs to 20 residues. Germline V gene lookup returns CDR1 SGHTA and CDR2 FQGTGA. With 1 base removed from V and 0 bases from J, the gap between germline ends came to 19 bases. The CDR3 nucleotides are TGTGCCAGCAGCTTAAAGGTTCTCAGACAGGCTTCCTCTGGGGCCAACGTCCTGACTTTC. It yields the protein CASSLKVLRQASSGANVLTF.

This clone has more than one count but fewer than ten. The rearrangement uses TRBV4-2 and TRBJ1-1; D remains unclear. The CDR3 contains 14 residues. From germline, CDR1 is LGHNA and CDR2 YNFKEQ. Trimming shortened V by 2 bases and J by 4 bases, and 11 bases separated the two germline ends. CDR3: CASSQSRSGTEAFF. As DNA, the CDR3 is TGTGCCAGCAGCCAAAGCCGGAGTGGCACTGAAGCTTTCTTT.

The genes are TRBV27 and TRBJ2-7, with D possibly matching TRBD2 (5 bases). V lost 2 bases, J lost 2 bases, and 7 bases lay in between. Germline lookup yields CDR1 MNHEY and CDR2 SMNVEV (reference sequence). The CDR3 is made up of 13 amino acids. The CDR3 sequence: CASSLAGTYEQYF. DNA of the CDR3: TGTGCCAGCAGTTTAGCCGGGACCTACGAGCAGTACTTC.